Listed here is a single T cell receptor (beta chain). The sample originates from a study of blood T cell repertoires in COVID-19. The repertoire was sequenced with immunoSEQ multiplex PCR; TCRdb's copy has only in-frame clones and lacks some. The sample holds under 250,000 clones, 84% seen once. Germline V lookup: CDR1 SNHLY, CDR2 FYNNEI. Trimming stripped 3 bases from V and 7 bases from J, with 10 bases between. This CDR3 has 13 amino acids. The gene calls are TRBV2 and TRBJ1-5, with no clear D. What was sequenced was peripheral blood. This receptor was taken from a man aged 50-59 years with acute or convalescent COVID-19. The CDR3 is CASSDPGWQPQHF. The CDR3 DNA is TGTGCCAGCAGTGATCCGGGTTGGCAGCCCCAGCATTTT.